The 16 T cell receptor beta chains in this list originate from one sample, sequenced in a study of T cell repertoires in breast cancer. Primers covering all TCR V genes were used in emulsion RT-PCR on CD8+ T cells. During the second nested PCR, blocking oligonucleotides suppressed genes that were not paired. TCRdb fed the emulsion pairing reads into MiXCR, producing one record per CDR3 protein. The table includes over 700 distinct CDR3 sequences, 34% detected once. Sequencing was carried out using CD8+ T cells. The receptors stem from a pool of human donors with breast cancer or a healthy control (not recorded which).

The DNA of the CDR3 is TGTGCCAGCAGCTTTGGACACTCCTATAATTCACCCCTCCACTTT. Translating gives CASSFGHSYNSPLHF. The V and J genes are TRBV7-2 and TRBJ1-6; a weak D match, TRBD1 (5 bases). The CDR3 runs to 15 residues. Trimming removed 3 bases at V and 0 bases at J, with 6 bases between. Germline values: CDR1 SGHTA, CDR2 FQGNSA. Supplemented by reference TRBV7-2 and TRBJ1-6, the full variable domain reads GAGVSQSPSNKVTEKGKDVELRCDPISGHTALYWYRQSLGQGLEFLIYFQGNSAPDKSGLPSDRFSAERTGGSVSTLTIQRTQQEDSAVYLCASSFGHSYNSPLHFGNGTRLTVT.

About this clonotype: One junction end disagrees with the germline gene, perhaps due to a read error. The genes are TRBV7-2 and TRBJ2-5, with a tentative D call TRBD2 (5 bases). The CDR3 runs 15 residues. CDR1 is SGHTA, CDR2 FQGNSA, per germline. CDR3 nucleotide sequence: TGCGCCAGCAGCTTAGAAGCGGCGCACCAAGAGACCCAGTACTTC. Amino acid sequence: CASSLEAAHQETQYF.

By share of the sample, this clonotype is large. The chain recombines TRBV7-2 with TRBJ2-7; D possibly matches TRBD1 or TRBD2 (7 bases each). Germline values: CDR1 SGHTA, CDR2 FQGNSA. Trimming took 5 bases from V and 3 from J, leaving 14 bases between them. CDR3 length: 14 amino acids. CDR3 protein: CASSREGAVYEQYF. CDR3 nucleotide sequence: TGTGCCAGCAGCAGGGAGGGGGCCGTCTACGAGCAGTACTTC.

A note on this clonotype: At one end, the junction sequence differs from germline, possibly due to a read error. The chain uses TRBV7-6 and TRBJ1-6, with unresolved D. Germline assignment: CDR1 SGHVS and CDR2 FNYEAQ. This CDR3 has 15 residues. This CDR3 is CASSHRQGYNSPLHF. CDR3 nucleotide sequence: TGTGCCAGCAGCCATAGACAAGGATATAATTCGCCCCTCCACTTT.

The V gene is TRBV28, the J gene TRBJ2-1, with TRBD1 matching over 8 bases. CDR3 length: 16 residues. Per germline, CDR1 MDHEN and CDR2 SYDVKM. V trimming: 5 bases; J trimming: 5 bases; junction bases outside the gene matches: 11. In DNA, the CDR3 is TGTGCCAGCAGTAGCACCGGGACAGGAATAAACAATGAGCAGTTCTTC. It specifies CASSSTGTGINNEQFF.

The chain combines TRBV28 with TRBJ2-7; 9 bases line up with TRBD1. J lost 2 bases, V lost 9 bases, and 8 bases had no gene match. The length of the CDR3 is 14 residues. CDR1 and CDR2 from the germline V gene are MDHEN and SYDVKM. CDR3 amino acids: CASLSGQGPYEQYF. CDR3 in DNA: TGTGCCAGTCTCTCGGGACAGGGACCCTACGAGCAGTACTTC. The entire variable domain, with the rest obtained from reference TRBV28 and TRBJ2-7, is as follows: DVKVTQSSRYLVKRTGEKVFLECVQDMDHENMFWYRQDPGLGLRLIYFSYDVKMKEKGDIPEGYSVSREKKERFSLILESASTNQTSMYLCASLSGQGPYEQYFGPGTRLTVT.

Judged by abundance, this clonotype is medium-sized. A read error may explain this, as a much larger clone is one base away. The chain links TRBV6-1 to TRBJ2-5; weak D call: TRBD2 (5 bases). There are 11 residues in the CDR3. The ends were cut back, 5 bases at V and 9 bases at J, with 10 bases in the middle. Germline V gene lookup returns CDR1 MNHNS and CDR2 SASEGT. CDR3: CASSLKEAQYF. The CDR3 nucleotides read TGTGCCAGCAGTTTAAAGGAGGCCCAGTACTTC.

As concerns this clonotype: One base away lies a much larger clone, so this may be a sequencing read error. The rearrangement uses TRBV7-9 and TRBJ2-3; possibly TRBD1 for D (7 bases). This CDR3 is 17 amino acids long. Germline assignment: CDR1 SEHNR and CDR2 FQNEAQ (reference sequence). DNA for the CDR3: TGTGCCAACAGCTTATCAAACGCGGGACAGCGAAAAAATACGCAGTATTTT. Its protein product is CANSLSNAGQRKNTQYF.

This clonotype appeared many times. The chain carries TRBV4-3 and TRBJ1-2; D may be TRBD1 (6 bases). V lost 4 bases, J lost 8 bases, and 20 bases lay in between. Germline assignment: CDR1 LGHNA and CDR2 YSLEER. The CDR3 contains 15 residues. For the CDR3, the DNA is TGCGCCAGCAGCCTTCTTCCGACAGGCGCGGAGGGCTACACCTTC. This sequence encodes CASSLLPTGAEGYTF.

Points on this clonotype: Being one base from a much bigger clone, this may be a read error. The chain links TRBV7-4 to TRBJ1-1, with 7 bases lining up with TRBD1. Germline CDR1 reads SGHVT; CDR2 reads SQSDAQ. This CDR3 region has 11 residues. This CDR3 is CACSSTGRAFF. The CDR3 bases are TGTGCCTGCAGCTCGACAGGGAGAGCTTTCTTT.

This clonotype is labeled as medium-sized. A read error may account for a junction end that differs from germline. This rearrangement joins TRBV7-2 to TRBJ2-5; 12 nucleotides agree with TRBD2. The CDR3 covers 16 residues. CDR1 and CDR2 (germline): SGHTA, FQGNSA. CDR3 coding DNA: TGTGCCTGCAGCGGGTGGGCTAGCGGGGGGGGAGAGACCCAGTACTTC. This sequence encodes CACSGWASGGGETQYF.

On this clonotype itself: One base away lies a much larger clone, so this may be a sequencing read error. The chain has TRBV7-2 and TRBJ2-1; perhaps D is TRBD1 or TRBD2 (5 bases each). Trimming stripped 5 bases from V and 8 bases from J, with 22 bases between. The CDR3 contains 16 residues. Germline CDR1 reads SGHTA; CDR2 reads FQGNSA. CDR3 DNA sequence: TGTGCCAGCAGCCGTAAAACGGGGCAGGAGGCTGATGAGCAGTTCTTC. Translation: CASSRKTGQEADEQFF.

The rearrangement links TRBV7-9 to TRBJ1-2; TRBD1 matches at 8 bases. Germline V gene data show CDR1 as SEHNR and CDR2 as FQNEAQ (reference sequence). V was clipped by 2 bases and J by 3 bases; unmatched bases: 5. The CDR3 sequence is 15 residues long. CDR3 DNA: TGTGCCAGCAGCTTATATGTGGGACAGGACTATGGCTACACCTTC. It encodes CASSLYVGQDYGYTF.

This clonotype rates as medium-sized (0.01 to 0.1%). This chain joins TRBV7-6 and TRBJ2-1; 10 nucleotides agree with TRBD1. The CDR3 has 15 residues. Germline CDR1 is SGHVS and CDR2 is FNYEAQ. J lost 4 bases, V lost 5 bases, and 5 bases had no gene match. The CDR3 sequence is CASSVPGQGYNEQFF. CDR3 nucleotide sequence: TGTGCCAGCAGCGTCCCGGGACAGGGGTACAATGAGCAGTTCTTC.

The V gene is TRBV6-1, the J gene TRBJ2-5; D gene unclear. Germline V gene data show CDR1 as MNHNS and CDR2 as SASEGT. The CDR3 consists of 11 residues. V gave up 6 bases and J gave up 5 bases, with 7 bases separating them. Here the CDR3 DNA reads TGTGCCAGCAGGGGAAAGGAGACCCAGTACTTC. This translates into CASRGKETQYF.

V gene TRBV7-2 combines with J gene TRBJ2-3; D gene unclear. Germline V gene sequence: CDR1 SGHTA, CDR2 FQGNSA. The CDR3 contains 16 residues. With 5 bases removed from V and 5 bases from J, the gap between germline ends came to 20 bases. DNA of the CDR3: TGTGCCAGCAGCCTCAACAGTGTGACGACGGGAGATACGCAGTATTTT. It codes for CASSLNSVTTGDTQYF.